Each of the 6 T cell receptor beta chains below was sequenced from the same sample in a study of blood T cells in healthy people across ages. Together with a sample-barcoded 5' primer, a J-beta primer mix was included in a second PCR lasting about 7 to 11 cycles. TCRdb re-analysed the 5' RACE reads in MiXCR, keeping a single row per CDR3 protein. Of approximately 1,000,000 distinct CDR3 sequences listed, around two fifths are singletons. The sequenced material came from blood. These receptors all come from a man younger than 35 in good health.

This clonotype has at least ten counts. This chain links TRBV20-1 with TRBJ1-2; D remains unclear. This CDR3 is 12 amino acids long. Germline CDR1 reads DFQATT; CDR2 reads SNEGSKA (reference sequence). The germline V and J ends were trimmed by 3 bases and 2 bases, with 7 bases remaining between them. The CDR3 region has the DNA TGCAGTGCTAGGGCTCCAAACTATGGCTACACCTTC. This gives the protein CSARAPNYGYTF.

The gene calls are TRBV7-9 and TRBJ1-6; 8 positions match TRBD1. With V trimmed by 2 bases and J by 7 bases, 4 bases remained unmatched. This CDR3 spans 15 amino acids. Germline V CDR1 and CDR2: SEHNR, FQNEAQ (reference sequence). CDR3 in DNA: TGTGCCAGCAGCTTAACAGGGGGTACGAATTCACCCCTCCACTTT. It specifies CASSLTGGTNSPLHF. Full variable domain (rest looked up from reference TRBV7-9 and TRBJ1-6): DTGVSQNPRHKITKRGQNVTFRCDPISEHNRLYWYRQTLGQGPEFLTYFQNEAQLEKSRLLSDRFSAERPKGSFSTLEIQRTEQGDSAMYLCASSLTGGTNSPLHFGNGTRLTVT.

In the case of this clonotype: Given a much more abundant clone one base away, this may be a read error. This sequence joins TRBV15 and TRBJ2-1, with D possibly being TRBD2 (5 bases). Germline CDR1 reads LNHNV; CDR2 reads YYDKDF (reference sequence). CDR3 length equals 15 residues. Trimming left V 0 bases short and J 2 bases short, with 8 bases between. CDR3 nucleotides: TGTGCCACCAGCAGAGAAGGGAGCCCCTACAATGAGCAGTTCTTC. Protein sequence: CATSREGSPYNEQFF.

The CDR3 loop is CASKLADVYEQYF. In nucleotides, the CDR3 is TGTGCCAGCAAACTAGCGGATGTTTACGAGCAGTACTTC. The chain recombines TRBV6-6 with TRBJ2-7, with 8 nucleotides matching TRBD2. The germline V gene encodes CDR1 MNHNY and CDR2 SVGAGI (reference sequence). CDR3 length equals 13 residues. The trim removed 7 bases at V and 4 bases at J, leaving 6 bases unmatched.

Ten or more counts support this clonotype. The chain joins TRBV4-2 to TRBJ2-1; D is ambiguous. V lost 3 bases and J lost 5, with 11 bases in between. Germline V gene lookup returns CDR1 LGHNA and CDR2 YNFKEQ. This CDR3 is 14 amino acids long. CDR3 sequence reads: CASSHADGNNEQFF. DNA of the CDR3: TGTGCCAGCAGCCACGCGGACGGAAACAATGAGCAGTTCTTC.

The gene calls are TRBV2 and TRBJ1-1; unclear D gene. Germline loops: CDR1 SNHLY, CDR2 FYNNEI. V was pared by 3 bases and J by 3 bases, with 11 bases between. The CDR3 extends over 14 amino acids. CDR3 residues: CASSESRSDTEAFF. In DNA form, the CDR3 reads TGTGCCAGCAGTGAGTCCAGATCGGACACTGAAGCTTTCTTT.